This T cell receptor (beta chain) is drawn from a study of blood T cell repertoires in COVID-19. V gave up 1 base and J gave up 9 bases; unmatched junction bases: 9. This CDR3 region has 15 residues. CDR1 LNHNV and CDR2 YYDKDF come from the germline V gene (reference sequence). The assay was immunoSEQ multiplex PCR, and TCRdb's table has in-frame clones only and misses some. This repertoire shows approximately 260,000 clones, 90% to 95% found once; its top ten account for under 2.5%. Ages ranged from about 18 to 100 years, with residence in about two dozen US areas. Cohorts were based on clinical histories the participants reported.

The gene calls are TRBV15 and TRBJ1-1, with TRBD1 matching over 9 bases. The sequence derives from a woman under 30 who had recovered from COVID-19. Sequenced sample: PBMCs or T cells enriched from blood (not recorded which). The CDR3 DNA reads as TGTGCCACCAGCAGAGCACCGGGACAGGGTGTAAAAGCTTTCTTT. Its protein product is CATSRAPGQGVKAFF. Full variable domain (missing parts from reference TRBV15 and TRBJ1-1): DAMVIQNPRYQVTQFGKPVTLSCSQTLNHNVMYWYQQKSSQAPKLLFHYYDKDFNNEADTPDNFQSRRPNTSFCFLDIRSPGLGDTAMYLCATSRAPGQGVKAFFGQGTRLTVV.